One and the same sample provided the 27 T cell receptor beta chains below, sequenced in a study of chemoradiotherapy in HPV16-positive cancers. Profiling relied on immunoSEQ multiplex PCR, and the TCRdb table lists in-frame clones only, not all of them. Seen here are some 35,000 clones, over 80% observed once, and the top ten hold roughly 3.7%. The sample in question was blood, obtained from a patient who underwent chemoradiotherapy. These receptor sequences come from a human donor with HPV-associated anogenital cancer.

This clone was counted between two and nine times. V gene TRBV30 combines with J gene TRBJ1-1; D remains ambiguous. The V and J ends lost 0 bases and 1 base respectively, with 9 bases between them. The germline gives CDR1 GTSNPN, CDR2 SVGIG (reference sequence). The length of the CDR3 is 14 residues. Here the CDR3 DNA reads TGTGCCTGGAGTGTAGGCAGCCCGAACACTGAAGCTTTCTTT. This sequence encodes CAWSVGSPNTEAFF.

The rearrangement uses TRBV4-3 and TRBJ1-4; no reliable D call. Trimming removed 4 bases at V and 4 bases at J, with 19 bases between. Germline loops: CDR1 LGHNA, CDR2 YSLEER. This CDR3 comprises 17 residues. The CDR3 region is CASSPRKGAGFNEKLFF. CDR3 coding DNA: TGCGCCAGCAGCCCCCGAAAGGGCGCAGGCTTTAATGAAAAACTGTTTTTT.

V is TRBV2 and J is TRBJ2-3; TRBD2 matches at 8 bases. The CDR3 is made up of 15 amino acids. The germline V gene encodes CDR1 SNHLY and CDR2 FYNNEI. Losses at the gene ends were 6 bases for V and 7 bases for J; bases not matched to a gene: 12. The CDR3 reads CASRATTAGENTQYF. CDR3 sequence (DNA): TGTGCCAGCAGGGCCACGACAGCGGGGGAGAATACGCAGTATTTT.

V gene TRBV27 combines with J gene TRBJ1-1; D unresolved. CDR3 length: 11 amino acids. The germline V gene encodes CDR1 MNHEY and CDR2 SMNVEV (reference sequence). The V and J ends lost 8 bases and 5 bases respectively, with 9 bases between them. The CDR3 region is CASRRGTEAFF. In DNA form, the CDR3 reads TGTGCCAGCCGCCGGGGAACTGAAGCTTTCTTT.

The chain combines TRBV29-1 with TRBJ2-1; D is ambiguous. Trimming removed 4 bases at V and 10 bases at J, with 20 bases between. The germline V gene encodes CDR1 SQVTM and CDR2 ANQGSEA. This CDR3 region has 14 residues. The CDR3 region has the DNA TGCAGCGTTGTAAAGTTTGGACCCTTTGCGGAGCAGTTCTTC. It specifies CSVVKFGPFAEQFF.

This clone was recorded once. The chain has TRBV7-9 and TRBJ2-5; no clear D. Germline assignment: CDR1 SEHNR and CDR2 FQNEAQ (reference sequence). Trimming pared 1 base from V and 0 bases from J, leaving 6 bases between. The CDR3 has 14 amino acids. CDR3 DNA sequence: TGTGCCAGCAGCTTAGTTCCAAACCAAGAGACCCAGTACTTC. Its protein is CASSLVPNQETQYF.

This chain uses TRBV21-1 with TRBJ1-6; the table's TRBD1 call for D was not verified on the DNA. TRBV21-1 is a pseudogene. The CDR3 consists of 21 residues. The DNA of the CDR3 is TGTGCCAGCAGCAAAGAGTCCTCCGGACAGGGGGCGCGGCTTGAAGGTTCACCCCTCCACTTT. Amino acids: CASSKESSGQGARLEGSPLHF.

The chain has TRBV5-4 and TRBJ2-4; possible D gene TRBD1, 5 bases. Germline V gene sequence: CDR1 SGHNT, CDR2 YYREEE (reference sequence). The CDR3 consists of 16 residues. V shed 3 bases and J shed 0 bases, with 13 bases lying between them. CDR3 in DNA: TGTGCCAGCAGCTCCCCAGGGCTTGAAGCCAAAAACATTCAGTACTTC. Protein sequence: CASSSPGLEAKNIQYF. The variable domain in full, completed from reference TRBV5-4 and TRBJ2-4, reads ETGVTQSPTHLIKTRGQQVTLRCSSQSGHNTVSWYQQALGQGPQFIFQYYREEENGRGNFPPRFSGLQFPNYSSELNVNALELDDSALYLCASSSPGLEAKNIQYFGAGTRLSVL.

The chain recombines TRBV9 with TRBJ1-6; D is unresolved. The germline V gene has CDR1 SGDLS and CDR2 YYNGEE. With 10 bases removed from V and 8 bases from J, the gap between germline ends came to 16 bases. The CDR3 extends over 13 amino acids. CDR3 loop: CAGSENPDSPLHF. The CDR3 DNA sequence: TGTGCCGGATCAGAAAACCCTGATTCACCCCTCCACTTT.

CDR3: CASSSVGGASLGGYTF. DNA of the CDR3: TGTGCCAGCAGCTCCGTTGGCGGGGCAAGCCTAGGTGGCTACACCTTC. The V gene is TRBV11-3, the J gene TRBJ1-2; a weak D match, TRBD1 (5 bases). The CDR3 covers 16 residues. Trimming left V 4 bases short and J 7 bases short, with 22 bases between. Per the germline V gene, CDR1 is SGHNT and CDR2 is YENEEA.

This clone appeared a single time. The chain combines TRBV7-9 with TRBJ2-7, with D hard to call. CDR1 SEHNR and CDR2 FQNEAQ come from the germline V gene (reference sequence). V lost 2 bases and J lost 0, with 14 bases in between. CDR3 length equals 16 residues. Written as DNA, the CDR3 is TGTGCCAGCAGCTTAAGTAAGGGATCCCCCTCCTACGAGCAGTACTTC. Protein: CASSLSKGSPSYEQYF.

The rearrangement links TRBV7-9 to TRBJ2-5; 7 nucleotides match TRBD1. This CDR3 contains 16 residues. V lost 4 bases, J lost 4 bases, and 12 bases stayed unmatched. The V gene's germline CDR1 is SEHNR and CDR2 FQNEAQ (reference sequence). The CDR3 sequence: CASSSTTGPGTETQYF. Written as DNA, the CDR3 is TGTGCCAGCAGCTCAACGACAGGGCCGGGTACAGAGACCCAGTACTTC.

The chain has TRBV11-3 and TRBJ2-7; 7 positions match TRBD1. CDR3 length: 14 amino acids. The V gene's germline CDR1 is SGHNT and CDR2 YENEEA. V lost 4 bases, J lost 5 bases, and 8 bases stayed unmatched. DNA for the CDR3: TGTGCCAGCAGCTGGAGACAGGGTATTAACGAGCAGTACTTC. Translated: CASSWRQGINEQYF.

This chain joins TRBV4-2 and TRBJ2-1; D tentatively fits TRBD1 or TRBD2 (5 bases each). This CDR3 contains 15 residues. Germline V gene sequence: CDR1 LGHNA, CDR2 YNFKEQ. V lost 3 bases and J 7 bases, leaving 16 bases between the germline ends. This chain's CDR3 is CASSQAGTRANEQFF. In DNA, the CDR3 is TGTGCCAGCAGCCAGGCCGGGACCAGAGCTAATGAGCAGTTCTTC.

This clone occurred once. J is TRBJ1-2 and V is TRBV19, with D possibly matching TRBD1 (5 bases). The CDR3 runs 13 residues. V shed 5 bases and J shed 7 bases, with 14 bases lying between them. The germline gives CDR1 LNHDA, CDR2 SQIVND (reference sequence). DNA of the CDR3: TGTGCCAGTAGTCTGGGACCTCTCGGTGGCTACACCTTC. Translated: CASSLGPLGGYTF.

V is TRBV7-2 and J is TRBJ1-1; TRBD1 might be the D (5 bases). The germline V and J ends were trimmed by 5 bases and 8 bases, with 15 bases remaining between them. This CDR3 has 13 amino acids. The germline V gene has CDR1 SGHTA and CDR2 FQGNSA. CDR3 coding DNA: TGTGCCAGCAGCATTGGACGGGGCTCGGAAGCTTTCTTT. Amino acid sequence: CASSIGRGSEAFF. The full variable domain, in which reference TRBV7-2 and TRBJ1-1 provide the parts outside the CDR3, is GAGVSQSPSNKVTEKGKDVELRCDPISGHTALYWYRQSLGQGLEFLIYFQGNSAPDKSGLPSDRFSAERTGGSVSTLTIQRTQQEDSAVYLCASSIGRGSEAFFGQGTRLTVV.

In this sample, this clone turned up once. This rearrangement joins TRBV7-2 to TRBJ1-2; no reliable D call. With 6 bases removed from V and 5 bases from J, the gap between germline ends came to 13 bases. Per the germline V gene, CDR1 is SGHTA and CDR2 is FQGNSA. CDR3 size: 13 residues. CDR3 nucleotides: TGTGCCAGCAGTCTAGGCCCCACGTATGGCTACACCTTC. Its translation is CASSLGPTYGYTF.

This clone is a singleton in its sample. This sequence joins TRBV19 and TRBJ1-5, with D hard to call. The V end lost 1 base, the J end lost 4 bases, and 5 bases lay between the germline ends. The CDR3 runs 13 residues. The V gene's germline CDR1 is LNHDA and CDR2 SQIVND (reference sequence). CDR3 residues: CASSIAGNQPQHF. CDR3 coding DNA: TGTGCCAGTAGTATAGCAGGAAATCAGCCCCAGCATTTT.

The CDR3 DNA reads TGTGCCAGCAGTGAACAACTAGCGCGGGGGAATGAGCAGTTCTTC. It codes for CASSEQLARGNEQFF. The chain combines TRBV2 with TRBJ2-1; 7 bases align to TRBD2. Looked up from germline, CDR1 is SNHLY and CDR2 is FYNNEI. V trimming: 2 bases; J trimming: 7 bases; junction bases outside the gene matches: 8. This CDR3 has 15 amino acids.

The rearrangement uses TRBV27 and TRBJ2-2; D is unresolved. The CDR3 runs 12 residues. Trimming removed 6 bases at V and 2 bases at J, with 4 bases between. Germline V gene sequence: CDR1 MNHEY, CDR2 SMNVEV (reference sequence). CDR3 coding DNA: TGTGCCAGCAGCTATAACACCGGGGAGCTGTTTTTT. The encoded protein is CASSYNTGELFF.

The gene calls are TRBV6-1 and TRBJ1-5; 7 bases agree with TRBD1. J lost 6 bases, V lost 6 bases, and 11 bases had no gene match. In germline, CDR1 is MNHNS, CDR2 SASEGT. The CDR3 spans 15 residues. This CDR3 reads CASRGRQGVGQPQHF. The CDR3 region has the DNA TGTGCCAGCAGAGGGAGACAGGGAGTGGGTCAGCCCCAGCATTTT.

The gene calls are TRBV25-1 and TRBJ2-1, with TRBD2 matching 13 bases. V shed 0 bases, J shed 9 bases, and the junction held 8 bases outside the gene matches. Per germline, CDR1 MGHDK and CDR2 SYGVNS. The CDR3 sequence is 17 residues long. CDR3 region: CASSEYSTSGGAFEQFF. In DNA form, the CDR3 reads TGTGCCAGCAGTGAATACTCCACTAGCGGGGGGGCCTTTGAGCAGTTCTTC.

As for this clone: Different DNA sequences within this sample yield the same CDR3. The chain couples TRBV7-9 to TRBJ2-7, with D tentatively TRBD2 (5 bases). Trimming cost V 5 bases and J 3 bases, with 8 bases left between them. There are 12 residues in the CDR3. CDR1 and CDR2 (germline): SEHNR, FQNEAQ (reference sequence). The CDR3 here is CASSRDYYEQYF. For the CDR3, the DNA is TGTGCCAGCAGCCGCGACTACTACGAGCAGTACTTC.

As DNA, the CDR3 is TGTGCCGCCCCGCTGGGGGCAATGAACAATGAGCAGTTCTTC. This encodes CAAPLGAMNNEQFF. The V gene is TRBV30, the J gene TRBJ2-1; weak D call: TRBD1 (6 bases). The CDR3 is 14 amino acids. The germline V and J ends were trimmed by 8 bases and 5 bases, with 19 bases remaining between them. Germline CDR1 GTSNPN, CDR2 SVGIG (reference sequence).

V is TRBV6-1 and J is TRBJ1-6, with D possibly TRBD1 on 5 matching bases. CDR1 MNHNS and CDR2 SASEGT come from the germline V gene. Trimming cost V 4 bases and J 7 bases, with 17 bases left between them. This CDR3 has 16 amino acids. The CDR3 loop reads CASSAALRQKNSPLHF. The CDR3 DNA is TGTGCCAGCAGTGCCGCTCTGAGACAGAAGAATTCACCCCTCCACTTT.

V is TRBV7-2 and J is TRBJ1-2; 9 positions match TRBD1. Trimming removed 5 bases from V and 8 bases from J; junction bases left unmatched: 9. CDR1 SGHTA and CDR2 FQGNSA come from the germline V gene. The CDR3 is made up of 14 amino acids. The CDR3 nucleotides read TGTGCCAGCAGCATGGACAGGGGTAATAGGGGCTACACCTTC. As protein: CASSMDRGNRGYTF. The full variable domain, its missing parts supplied by reference TRBV7-2 and TRBJ1-2, is GAGVSQSPSNKVTEKGKDVELRCDPISGHTALYWYRQSLGQGLEFLIYFQGNSAPDKSGLPSDRFSAERTGGSVSTLTIQRTQQEDSAVYLCASSMDRGNRGYTFGSGTRLTVV.

The CDR3, as DNA: TGTGCCAGCACACGGACAGGGGGCAGGAATGAGCAGTTCTTC. Its protein is CASTRTGGRNEQFF. The chain couples TRBV5-4 to TRBJ2-1; TRBD1 matches 11 bases. Trimming took 6 bases from V and 7 from J; bases not matched to a gene: 6. The CDR3 spans 14 residues. The germline CDR1 and CDR2 sequences are SGHNT and YYREEE (reference sequence).